This T cell receptor beta chain appears in the sequencing data of a study of blood T cell repertoires in COVID-19. In the study overall: COVID-19 samples collected from the United States, Italy and Spain covered acute and convalescent phases. PBMCs, B-cell-depleted T cells, or T cells provided the cDNA or gDNA that made up the material.

Original handling: From reference gene primer amplification, estimates of nucleated cell counts were derived. Produced via immunoSEQ multiplex PCR; TCRdb's table is partial and in-frame only. The V and J calls and clone size come from that table; D and trimming were worked out from the DNA. Of 150,000 to 200,000 clones in the sample, 88% were seen once. This CDR3 has 16 amino acids. Germline assignment: CDR1 SEHNR and CDR2 FQNEAQ (reference sequence). The trim removed 11 bases at V and 1 base at J, leaving 15 bases unmatched. The sequenced sample consisted of peripheral blood. The V call is TRBV7-9, the J call TRBJ1-2; TRBD1 matches 8 bases. The receptor comes from a man in his forties with active or convalescent COVID-19. DNA of the CDR3: TGTGCCGAAAGCGGGTCCGGGACAGGAGATAACTATGGCTACACCTTC. Protein sequence: CAESGSGTGDNYGYTF.